Each of the 32 T cell receptor beta chains below was sequenced from the same sample in a study of cytomegalovirus exposure and HLA in healthy donors. Vbeta (60) and Jbeta (13) primers were used in the PCR. TCRdb's table, derived via immunoSEQ multiplex PCR, lists solely in-frame clones and lacks some. The sample holds approximately 100,000 clones; 65% to 75% are singletons and the top ten take approximately 10%. Sequencing was carried out using PBMCs. The source is a middle-aged man in good health and CMV-seropositive.

The chain combines TRBV7-8 with TRBJ1-2; D unresolved. V was trimmed by 5 bases and J by 7 bases, leaving 14 bases between them. This CDR3 has 13 amino acids. The germline V gene has CDR1 SGHVS and CDR2 FQNEAQ. For the CDR3, the DNA is TGTGCCAGCAGCACTCCGGTCTCTTCTGGCTACACCTTC. The encoded protein is CASSTPVSSGYTF.

This chain links TRBV7-9 with TRBJ1-5, with D maybe TRBD1 (6 bases). V was cut by 2 bases and J by 6 bases, with 8 bases left in between. Germline CDR1 reads SEHNR; CDR2 reads FQNEAQ (reference sequence). The CDR3 runs to 13 residues. The CDR3 spells CASSLTGSQPQHF. The CDR3 DNA follows: TGTGCCAGCAGCTTAACAGGGTCTCAGCCCCAGCATTTT.

The gene calls are TRBV5-1 and TRBJ2-5; 10 bases map to TRBD1. The CDR3 spans 14 residues. The V and J ends lost 4 bases and 5 bases, in that order; junction bases with no gene match: 5. Germline CDR1 SGHRS, CDR2 YFSETQ. The CDR3 spells CASSLTGGGETQYF. CDR3 nucleotide sequence: TGCGCCAGCAGCCTGACAGGGGGCGGCGAGACCCAGTACTTC.

This clone was observed a handful of times. The chain employs TRBV6-1 and TRBJ2-7; 8 nucleotides align to TRBD2. This CDR3 is 15 amino acids long. In germline, CDR1 is MNHNS, CDR2 SASEGT. J gave up 4 bases and V 1 base, and 6 bases lay outside the gene matches. CDR3 DNA: TGTGCCAGCAGTGAAGAGGCTAGCGGGCCTTACGAGCAGTACGTC. Encoded protein: CASSEEASGPYEQYV.

The chain has TRBV9 and TRBJ2-1; TRBD1 aligns across 9 bases. Germline CDR1 reads SGDLS; CDR2 reads YYNGEE. The CDR3 totals 13 residues. V dropped 2 bases and J dropped 9; count of bases not matched to a gene: 3. The CDR3 region is CASSVGTGTEQFF. The CDR3 DNA reads TGTGCCAGCAGCGTGGGGACAGGGACTGAGCAGTTCTTC.

The chain recombines TRBV5-1 with TRBJ1-2; 9 positions match TRBD1. The ends lost 5 bases at V and 3 bases at J; junction bases unmatched: 8. This CDR3 is 15 amino acids long. Per the germline V gene, CDR1 is SGHRS and CDR2 is YFSETQ. The DNA of the CDR3 is TGCGCCAGCAGGGTGGGACAGGGATATGACTATGGCTACACCTTC. Translation gives CASRVGQGYDYGYTF.

CDR3 sequence: CASGTTETNTGELFF. Written as DNA, the CDR3 is TGCGCCAGCGGAACGACTGAAACGAACACCGGGGAGCTGTTTTTT. The chain couples TRBV5-1 to TRBJ2-2; D gene unclear. Germline V CDR1 and CDR2: SGHRS, YFSETQ. V lost 7 bases and J 0 bases, leaving 13 bases between the germline ends. The CDR3 is made up of 15 amino acids.

The chain combines TRBV15 with TRBJ2-7; 8 nucleotides agree with TRBD1. Trimming removed 0 bases from V and 5 bases from J; junction bases left unmatched: 6. Germline V gives CDR1 LNHNV, CDR2 YYDKDF (reference sequence). The CDR3 spans 15 residues. CDR3 in DNA: TGTGCCACCAGCAGAGAGTCAGGGGGCACGGACGAGCAGTACTTC. Encoded protein: CATSRESGGTDEQYF.

The chain has TRBV25-1 and TRBJ1-2; 7 bases fit TRBD1. This CDR3 spans 14 amino acids. CDR1 and CDR2 (germline): MGHDK, SYGVNS. The ends lost 2 bases at V and 8 bases at J; junction bases unmatched: 8. This chain's CDR3 is CASSEADRARGYTF. CDR3 bases: TGTGCCAGCAGTGAAGCCGACAGGGCAAGGGGCTACACCTTC.

A note on this clone: Here the CDR3 omits its conserved ending phenylalanine or tryptophan, so a read error is the likely source. V is TRBV4-1 and J is TRBJ1-1, with a tentative D call TRBD1 (5 bases). The CDR3 is 15 amino acids. V was trimmed by 1 base and J by 1 base, leaving 10 bases between them. The V gene's germline CDR1 is MGHRA and CDR2 YSYEKL. CDR3 sequence reads: CASSQGWGENTEAFL. The CDR3 DNA reads TGCGCCAGCAGCCAAGGGTGGGGGGAGAACACTGAAGCTTTCCTT.

The chain combines TRBV28 with TRBJ1-4, with 7 bases matching TRBD1. Germline CDR1 and CDR2: MDHEN and SYDVKM. This CDR3 has 19 residues. V dropped 6 bases and J dropped 7; count of bases not matched to a gene: 23. CDR3 in amino acids: CASSGLSRQGFGQSEKLFF. The CDR3 DNA is TGTGCCAGCAGCGGGCTTTCGAGACAGGGTTTTGGACAGAGTGAAAAACTGTTTTTT.

The chain carries TRBV30 and TRBJ2-3; 7 bases match TRBD2. Per germline, CDR1 GTSNPN and CDR2 SVGIG (reference sequence). The CDR3 consists of 13 residues. Unmatched junction bases numbered 1, after V lost 0 bases and J lost 4 bases. The chain's CDR3 is CAWSVRGADTQYF. The DNA for the CDR3 is TGTGCCTGGAGTGTACGGGGGGCAGATACGCAGTATTTT.

This clone appeared a few times. V and J are TRBV27 and TRBJ2-1, with D unresolved. Germline assignment: CDR1 MNHEY and CDR2 SMNVEV (reference sequence). Trimming pared 5 bases from V and 3 bases from J, leaving 8 bases between. The CDR3 extends over 13 amino acids. CDR3 DNA sequence: TGTGCCAGCAGTACATACTACTACAATGAGCAGTTCTTC. Amino acids: CASSTYYYNEQFF.

This clone was found a few times. The chain uses TRBV30 and TRBJ2-5, with a possible D match to TRBD1 (5 bases). The germline gives CDR1 GTSNPN, CDR2 SVGIG (reference sequence). The V end lost 3 bases, the J end lost 2 bases, and 16 bases lay between the germline ends. CDR3 length equals 15 residues. The CDR3 region is CAWRAPADTQETQYF. DNA for the CDR3: TGTGCCTGGAGAGCCCCGGCGGACACTCAAGAGACCCAGTACTTC.

The J gene is TRBJ1-5, the V gene TRBV5-4; tentative D call: TRBD1 (6 bases). Trimming removed 0 bases at V and 0 bases at J, with 10 bases between. CDR3 size: 16 residues. CDR1 is SGHNT, CDR2 YYREEE, per germline (reference sequence). This chain's CDR3 is CASSLGPGDSNQPQHF. The CDR3 bases are TGTGCCAGCAGCTTGGGGCCAGGGGATAGCAATCAGCCCCAGCATTTT.

This chain uses TRBV19 with TRBJ2-7; the match to TRBD1 covers 11 bases. The V and J ends lost 3 bases and 6 bases, in that order; junction bases with no gene match: 4. The germline V gene encodes CDR1 LNHDA and CDR2 SQIVND (reference sequence). The CDR3 is 14 amino acids. CDR3 nucleotides: TGTGCCAGTAGTATGGGGACAGGGGGTAGCGAGCAGTACTTC. Its translation is CASSMGTGGSEQYF.

This chain connects TRBV4-1 to TRBJ2-5, with D perhaps matching TRBD2 (6 bases). The ends were cut back, 4 bases at V and 3 bases at J, with 9 bases in the middle. CDR3 length equals 13 residues. Germline CDR1 is MGHRA and CDR2 is YSYEKL. CDR3 nucleotides: TGCGCCAGCAGCCCCTGGGGGGAAGAGACCCAGTACTTC. Translation: CASSPWGEETQYF.

The chain is built from TRBV28 and TRBJ1-1; the D is unclear. Trimming removed 5 bases at V and 1 base at J, with 8 bases between. Germline lookup yields CDR1 MDHEN and CDR2 SYDVKM. The CDR3 contains 13 residues. The CDR3 here is CASSTEGNTEAFF. DNA for the CDR3: TGTGCCAGCAGTACGGAGGGGAACACTGAAGCTTTCTTT.

This chain connects TRBV11-3 to TRBJ2-3; D is possibly TRBD2 (5 bases). V was trimmed by 3 bases and J by 1 base, leaving 8 bases between them. CDR3 length: 14 amino acids. Germline V gene data show CDR1 as SGHNT and CDR2 as YENEEA. The CDR3 loop reads CASSFGGGTDTQYF. The CDR3 nucleotides are TGTGCCAGCAGCTTTGGAGGAGGCACAGATACGCAGTATTTT.

There are a few counts of this clone. The rearrangement uses TRBV20-1 and TRBJ2-7, with 7 bases identical to TRBD2. The germline CDR1 and CDR2 sequences are DFQATT and SNEGSKA (reference sequence). CDR3 length: 11 residues. The junction had 4 bases not matched to a gene; V was cut back by 4 bases and J by 7 bases. CDR3 protein: CSAMQGGEQYV. The DNA for the CDR3 is TGCAGTGCTATGCAGGGAGGGGAGCAGTACGTC.

The table lists this clone with a few counts. The rearrangement links TRBV7-9 to TRBJ1-4; TRBD1 matches 8 bases. This CDR3 spans 16 amino acids. Per the germline V gene, CDR1 is SEHNR and CDR2 is FQNEAQ (reference sequence). V dropped 4 bases and J dropped 7; count of bases not matched to a gene: 11. The CDR3 loop is CASSSPQGARGEKLFF. The CDR3 DNA reads as TGTGCCAGCAGCTCACCGCAGGGGGCTCGGGGTGAAAAACTGTTTTTT. The complete variable domain, with remaining parts taken from reference TRBV7-9 and TRBJ1-4, reads DTGVSQNPRHKITKRGQNVTFRCDPISEHNRLYWYRQTLGQGPEFLTYFQNEAQLEKSRLLSDRFSAERPKGSFSTLEIQRTEQGDSAMYLCASSSPQGARGEKLFFGSGTQLSVL.

The chain links TRBV5-4 to TRBJ1-4; 8 nucleotides match TRBD1. V lost 1 base, J lost 3 bases, and 2 bases stayed unmatched. This CDR3 is built from 15 residues. Looked up from germline, CDR1 is SGHNT and CDR2 is YYREEE (reference sequence). The CDR3 DNA reads as TGTGCCAGCAGCTTGACAGGGGGGCCTAATGAAAAACTGTTTTTT. Translation gives CASSLTGGPNEKLFF.

This clone came up a few times. The chain links TRBV2 to TRBJ2-5; the D gene is possibly TRBD1 (6 bases). V shed 5 bases and J shed 7 bases, with 14 bases lying between them. This CDR3 spans 13 amino acids. CDR1 and CDR2 (germline): SNHLY, FYNNEI. Written as DNA, the CDR3 is TGTGCCAGCAGTCTGACAGGATCTGCGACCCAGTACTTC. This encodes CASSLTGSATQYF.

Turning to this clone: Other DNA variants within this sample encode the same CDR3. This chain links TRBV6-5 with TRBJ2-3; the match to TRBD2 covers 7 bases. Germline values: CDR1 MNHEY, CDR2 SVGAGI. V shed 1 base and J 4 bases; nucleotides not matched to a gene: 5. This CDR3 region has 15 residues. The CDR3 loop reads CASSYWGGRADTQYF. The CDR3 bases are TGTGCCAGCAGTTACTGGGGGGGTCGGGCAGATACGCAGTATTTT.

The chain uses TRBV6-5 and TRBJ1-2; possible D gene TRBD1, 5 bases. Germline V CDR1 and CDR2: MNHEY, SVGAGI. The ends were cut back, 0 bases at V and 6 bases at J, with 11 bases in the middle. This CDR3 contains 14 residues. The CDR3 region has the DNA TGTGCCAGCAGTTACTCGGCAGGGCTTAATGGCTACACCTTC. This translates into CASSYSAGLNGYTF.

This rearrangement joins TRBV5-3 to TRBJ2-7; the match to TRBD1 covers 10 bases. TRBV5-3 is treated as an ORF (open reading frame) with a function not yet certain. CDR3 length equals 15 residues. The V segment lost 5 bases and the J segment 0 bases; nucleotides outside the gene matches: 5. Written as DNA, the CDR3 is TGTGCCAGAAGTCCGCGGACAGGGGGCTCCTACGAGCAGTACTTC. This codes for CARSPRTGGSYEQYF.

This clone has a handful of counts. This chain uses TRBV5-1 with TRBJ1-4, with 9 nucleotides matching TRBD1. The germline V gene has CDR1 SGHRS and CDR2 YFSETQ. J lost 6 bases, V lost 5 bases, and 8 bases had no gene match. This CDR3 spans 15 amino acids. CDR3 amino acids: CASRITGQGYEKLFF. CDR3 in DNA: TGCGCCAGCAGGATTACGGGACAGGGTTATGAAAAACTGTTTTTT.

In this sample, this clone turned up a few times. This sequence joins TRBV6-5 and TRBJ2-7; the match to TRBD1 covers 10 bases. This CDR3 contains 13 residues. Germline V lookup: CDR1 MNHEY, CDR2 SVGAGI. Losses at the gene ends were 6 bases for V and 5 bases for J; bases not matched to a gene: 4. The CDR3 DNA reads TGTGCCAGCAGGAGGGACAGGGGCCACGAGCAGTACTTC. Protein sequence: CASRRDRGHEQYF.

This chain links TRBV30 with TRBJ2-7; TRBD1 agrees at 8 bases. This CDR3 has 14 residues. Looked up from germline, CDR1 is GTSNPN and CDR2 is SVGIG (reference sequence). V lost 3 bases and J lost 2; bases outside the gene matches: 6. The CDR3 spells CAWSRTGFPYEQYV. The CDR3 DNA follows: TGTGCCTGGAGCCGGACAGGGTTCCCCTACGAGCAGTACGTC.

The V and J genes are TRBV2 and TRBJ1-2, with D unresolved. The V gene lost 4 bases and the J gene lost 5 bases, with 17 bases spanning the gap. Germline assignment: CDR1 SNHLY and CDR2 FYNNEI. The CDR3 length is 15 residues. The CDR3: CASSAAALRVYGYTF. The CDR3 DNA reads as TGTGCCAGCAGTGCCGCGGCCCTGAGAGTTTATGGCTACACCTTC.

The genes are TRBV10-2 and TRBJ2-1; 9 nucleotides agree with TRBD2. The junction had 12 bases not matched to a gene; V was cut back by 8 bases and J by 7 bases. The CDR3 runs to 15 residues. The germline CDR1 and CDR2 sequences are WSHSY and SAAADI. CDR3 sequence: CASLRVSGSINEQFF. The CDR3 coding sequence is TGCGCCAGCCTGCGTGTTAGCGGGAGTATTAATGAGCAGTTCTTC.

CDR3 in amino acids: CATRGPGQPNYGYTF. The CDR3 DNA follows: TGTGCCACAAGGGGTCCGGGACAGCCTAACTATGGCTACACCTTC. The genes are TRBV6-5 and TRBJ1-2, with 7 bases matching TRBD1. Germline V gives CDR1 MNHEY, CDR2 SVGAGI. This CDR3 has 15 residues. V lost 10 bases to trimming and J lost 0 bases; unmatched junction nucleotides: 11.